This T cell receptor (beta chain) was sequenced for a study of T cell clones after liver transplantation. V dropped 3 bases and J dropped 9 bases, with 18 bases sitting between them. The CDR3 contains 15 residues. Germline V gene data show CDR1 as LNHDA and CDR2 as SQIVND (reference sequence). The data were produced by immunoSEQ multiplex PCR, yet TCRdb's version contains in-frame clones alone and is incomplete. The sample includes 70,000 to 80,000 clones, about nine tenths of them seen just once. This clone was counted a few times. The receptor's source is a human donor who received a liver transplant. Specimen: CD4+ T cells from blood, collected before liver transplant. The gene calls are TRBV19 and TRBJ2-1; either TRBD1 or TRBD2 may fit D (5 bases each). The chain's CDR3 is CASSMTGTRRTEQFF. The CDR3 nucleotides read TGTGCCAGTAGTATGACCGGGACCCGCCGTACTGAGCAGTTCTTC.